Judged by abundance, the clone carrying this TCR beta chain is medium-sized. The antigen remains undetermined. These data originate in a study of type 1 regulatory T cells. The wider study: An in vitro protocol generated T-allo10, a Tr1-enriched, alloantigen-specific CD4 T cell product.

Graft donor-derived T-allo10 cells were described as host-alloantigen-specific, anergic, and alloantigen-specifically suppressive. The CDR3 consists of 15 residues. Trimming cost V 4 bases and J 1 base, with 8 bases left between them. Per germline, CDR1 LNHDA and CDR2 SQIVND (reference sequence). MiXCR was run by TCRdb on the reads, yielding one entry per CDR3 protein. The repertoire holds 60,000 to 80,000 distinct CDR3 sequences, with about three fifths as singletons. The TCR sequence derives from a human donor in good health. Sample: cultured T cells, either the whole culture or a sorted T cell fraction (not recorded which). Described subset: Tr1-enriched cell product generated in vitro against host alloantigens. The chain is built from TRBV19 and TRBJ2-6; D is unclear. DNA of the CDR3: TGTGCCAGTAGTACAGGTTTTTCTGGGGCCAACGTCCTGACTTTC. This translates into CASSTGFSGANVLTF.